The entry below gives a single T cell receptor beta chain sequence along with its context. The source of the sample is a study of blood T cell repertoires in COVID-19. In the authors' workflow: Reference gene primer amplification yielded estimated nucleated cell counts. Produced via immunoSEQ multiplex PCR; TCRdb's table is partial and in-frame only. The DNA gave D and trimming, while V, J and clone size come from that table. The sample records approximately 94,000 clones, 80% being singletons. This TCR came from a woman aged 70-85 years with acute or convalescent COVID-19. The sample was peripheral blood.

CDR3 in amino acids: CASSKRETNTGELFF. The DNA of the CDR3 is TGTGCCAGTAGTAAGCGGGAAACGAACACCGGGGAGCTGTTTTTT. The V call is TRBV19, the J call TRBJ2-2; 7 bases line up with TRBD2. The CDR3 contains 15 residues. The J segment lost 0 bases and the V segment lost 4 bases, leaving 2 bases of the junction unmatched. Per germline, CDR1 LNHDA and CDR2 SQIVND (reference sequence).